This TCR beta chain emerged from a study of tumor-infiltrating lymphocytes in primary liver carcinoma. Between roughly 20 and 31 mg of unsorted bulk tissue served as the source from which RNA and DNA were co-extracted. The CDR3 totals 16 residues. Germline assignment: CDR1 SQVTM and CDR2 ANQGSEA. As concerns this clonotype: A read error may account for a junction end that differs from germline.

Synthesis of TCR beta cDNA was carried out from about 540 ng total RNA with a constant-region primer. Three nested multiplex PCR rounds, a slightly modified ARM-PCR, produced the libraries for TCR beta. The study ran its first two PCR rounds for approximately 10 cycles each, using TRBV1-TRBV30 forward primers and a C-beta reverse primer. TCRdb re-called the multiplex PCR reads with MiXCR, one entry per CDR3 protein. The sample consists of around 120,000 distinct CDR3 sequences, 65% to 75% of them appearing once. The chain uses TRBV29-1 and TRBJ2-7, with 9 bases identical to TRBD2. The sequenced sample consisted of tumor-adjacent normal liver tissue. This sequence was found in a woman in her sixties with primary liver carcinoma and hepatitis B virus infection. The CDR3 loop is CSVYQGLAGVLYVQYF. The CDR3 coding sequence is TGCAGCGTGTACCAGGGACTAGCAGGAGTGTTATACGTGCAGTACTTC.